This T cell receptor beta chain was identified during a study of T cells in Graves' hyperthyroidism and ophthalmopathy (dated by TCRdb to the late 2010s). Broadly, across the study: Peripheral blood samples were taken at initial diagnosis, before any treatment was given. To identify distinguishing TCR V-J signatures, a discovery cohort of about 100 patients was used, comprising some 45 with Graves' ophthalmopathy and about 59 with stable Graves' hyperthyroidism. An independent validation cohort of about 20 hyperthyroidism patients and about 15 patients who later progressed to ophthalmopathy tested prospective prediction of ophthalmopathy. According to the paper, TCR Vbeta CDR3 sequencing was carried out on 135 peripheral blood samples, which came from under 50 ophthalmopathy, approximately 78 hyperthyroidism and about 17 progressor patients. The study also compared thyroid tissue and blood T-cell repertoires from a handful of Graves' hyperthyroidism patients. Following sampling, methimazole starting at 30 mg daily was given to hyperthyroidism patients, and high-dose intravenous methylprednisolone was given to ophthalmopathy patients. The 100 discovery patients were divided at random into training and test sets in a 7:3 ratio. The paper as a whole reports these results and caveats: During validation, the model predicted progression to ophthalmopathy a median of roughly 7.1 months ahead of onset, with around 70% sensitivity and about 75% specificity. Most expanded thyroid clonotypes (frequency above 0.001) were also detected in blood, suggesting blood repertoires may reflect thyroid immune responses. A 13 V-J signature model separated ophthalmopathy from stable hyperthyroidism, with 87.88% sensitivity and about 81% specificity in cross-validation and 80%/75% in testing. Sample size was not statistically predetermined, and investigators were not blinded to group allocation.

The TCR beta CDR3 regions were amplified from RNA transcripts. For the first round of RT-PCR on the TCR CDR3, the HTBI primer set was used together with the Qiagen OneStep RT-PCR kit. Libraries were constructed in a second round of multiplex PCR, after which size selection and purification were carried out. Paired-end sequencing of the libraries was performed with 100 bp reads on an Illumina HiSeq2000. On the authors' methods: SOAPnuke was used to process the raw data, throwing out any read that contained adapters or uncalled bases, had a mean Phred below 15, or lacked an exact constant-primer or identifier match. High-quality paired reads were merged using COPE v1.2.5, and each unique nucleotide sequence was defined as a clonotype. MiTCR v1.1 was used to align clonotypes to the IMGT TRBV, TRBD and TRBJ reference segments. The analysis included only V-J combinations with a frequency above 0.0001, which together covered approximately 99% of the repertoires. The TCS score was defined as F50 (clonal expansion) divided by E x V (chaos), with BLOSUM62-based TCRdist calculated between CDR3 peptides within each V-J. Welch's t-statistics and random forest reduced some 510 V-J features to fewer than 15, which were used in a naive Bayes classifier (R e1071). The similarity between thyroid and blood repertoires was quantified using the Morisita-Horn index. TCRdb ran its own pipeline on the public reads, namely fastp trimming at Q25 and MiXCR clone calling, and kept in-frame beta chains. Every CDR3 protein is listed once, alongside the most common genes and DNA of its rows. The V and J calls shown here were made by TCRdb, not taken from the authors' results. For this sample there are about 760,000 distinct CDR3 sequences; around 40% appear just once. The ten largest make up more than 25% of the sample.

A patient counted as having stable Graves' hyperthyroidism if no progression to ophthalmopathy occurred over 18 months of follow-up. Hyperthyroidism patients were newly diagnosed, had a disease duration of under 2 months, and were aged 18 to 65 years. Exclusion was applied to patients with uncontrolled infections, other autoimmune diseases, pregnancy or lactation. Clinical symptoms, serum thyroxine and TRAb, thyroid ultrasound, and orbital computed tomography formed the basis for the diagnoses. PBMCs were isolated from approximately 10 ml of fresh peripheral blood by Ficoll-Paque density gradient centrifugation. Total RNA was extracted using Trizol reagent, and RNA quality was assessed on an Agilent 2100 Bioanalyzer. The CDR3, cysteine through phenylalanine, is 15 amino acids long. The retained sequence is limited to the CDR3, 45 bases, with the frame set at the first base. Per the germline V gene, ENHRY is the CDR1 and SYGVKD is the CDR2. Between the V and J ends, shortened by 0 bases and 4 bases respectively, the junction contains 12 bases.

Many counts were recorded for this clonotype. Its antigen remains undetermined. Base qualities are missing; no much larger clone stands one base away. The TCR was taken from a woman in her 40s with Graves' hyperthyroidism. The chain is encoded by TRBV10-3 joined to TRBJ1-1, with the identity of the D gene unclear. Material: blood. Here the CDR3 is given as CAISESRALGTEAFF. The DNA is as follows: TGTGCCATCAGTGAGTCGAGGGCATTGGGCACTGAAGCTTTCTTT.